These 20 T cell receptor beta chains came from one sample sequenced in a study of cytomegalovirus exposure and HLA in healthy donors. Amplification used 60 Vbeta primers and 13 Jbeta primers. The assay was immunoSEQ multiplex PCR, and TCRdb's table has in-frame clones only and misses some. This table has approximately 150,000 clones, around 80% appearing once. Material: PBMCs. These receptors all come from a man between 18 and 29 years old in good health and CMV-seropositive.

The chain recombines TRBV6-5 with TRBJ1-5; TRBD1 matches 8 bases. Germline V CDR1 and CDR2: MNHEY, SVGAGI. CDR3 length equals 15 residues. Trimming cost V 6 bases and J 2 bases; bases outside gene matches: 6. The CDR3 nucleotides are TGTGCCAGCAGGTTAAACAGGGGGGGCAATCAGCCCCAGCATTTT. The encoded protein is CASRLNRGGNQPQHF.

J is TRBJ2-1 and V is TRBV7-2; 9 bases map to TRBD2. Germline-derived CDR1 and CDR2 are SGHTA and FQGNSA. The V segment lost 4 bases and the J segment 7 bases; nucleotides outside the gene matches: 14. The CDR3 consists of 17 residues. The CDR3 region is CASSSRGTSMVLNEQFF. CDR3 DNA: TGTGCCAGCAGCTCGCGGGGGACTAGCATGGTTTTAAATGAGCAGTTCTTC.

This chain links TRBV6-5 with TRBJ2-3; 7 positions agree with TRBD1. This CDR3 contains 16 residues. Trimming cost V 2 bases and J 1 base; bases outside gene matches: 6. Germline CDR1 reads MNHEY; CDR2 reads SVGAGI. In DNA, the CDR3 is TGTGCCAGCAGTTACGACAGGGACCAAGGCACAGATACGCAGTATTTT. It translates to CASSYDRDQGTDTQYF.

V is TRBV19 and J is TRBJ2-7, with a weak D call TRBD2 (5 bases). The CDR3 extends over 13 amino acids. The germline gives CDR1 LNHDA, CDR2 SQIVND (reference sequence). The V and J ends lost 3 bases and 0 bases respectively, with 6 bases between them. CDR3 sequence (DNA): TGTGCCAGTAGTATCGGACTCTCCTACGAGCAGTACTTC. It translates to CASSIGLSYEQYF.

In this sample, this clone turned up a few times. V is TRBV6-1 and J is TRBJ2-1; D is undetermined. Germline V gene data show CDR1 as MNHNS and CDR2 as SASEGT. This CDR3 has 15 residues. V was cut by 3 bases and J by 6 bases, with 15 bases left in between. CDR3 DNA: TGTGCCAGCAGTGACCCTCTTGAGGATGTCAATGAGCAGTTCTTC. Translated: CASSDPLEDVNEQFF.

The chain combines TRBV11-2 with TRBJ1-3, with D maybe TRBD1 (6 bases). Germline V lookup: CDR1 SGHAT, CDR2 FQNNGV. The CDR3 runs to 14 residues. The V gene lost 5 bases and the J gene lost 0 bases, with 8 bases spanning the gap. CDR3 loop: CASSLQGSGNTIYF. CDR3 bases: TGTGCCAGCAGCCTACAGGGCTCTGGAAACACCATATATTTT.

This clone was counted between two and nine times. This chain links TRBV6-1 with TRBJ1-1; the match to TRBD1 covers 7 bases. The CDR3 runs 15 residues. In germline, CDR1 is MNHNS, CDR2 SASEGT. V gave up 7 bases and J gave up 0 bases; unmatched junction bases: 8. CDR3: CASTPRGTVNTEAFF. The CDR3 bases are TGTGCCAGCACCCCACGGGGGACAGTGAACACTGAAGCTTTCTTT.

The CDR3 DNA is TGTGCCAGCAGCTTAATGAGGGGGTCCGGTGAAGCTTTCTTT. Translated: CASSLMRGSGEAFF. This chain uses TRBV7-9 with TRBJ1-1, with D maybe TRBD1 (6 bases). In germline, CDR1 is SEHNR, CDR2 FQNEAQ (reference sequence). This CDR3 is 14 amino acids long. Trimming cost V 2 bases and J 7 bases, with 14 bases left between them.

The V call is TRBV30, the J call TRBJ2-5; 10 nucleotides match TRBD1. V was pared by 0 bases and J by 3 bases, with 4 bases of the junction left unmatched. CDR3 length equals 15 residues. The germline gives CDR1 GTSNPN, CDR2 SVGIG (reference sequence). In DNA form, the CDR3 reads TGTGCCTGGAGTGTGGGCGGACAGGGGGAAGAGACCCAGTACTTC. Its translation is CAWSVGGQGEETQYF.

Note on this clone: The junction and the germline gene differ at one end; a read error may be behind it. The rearrangement uses TRBV7-9 and TRBJ1-1, with 7 bases matching TRBD1. Germline V gene data show CDR1 as SEHNR and CDR2 as FQNEAQ (reference sequence). CDR3 length: 13 residues. DNA for the CDR3: TGTTCCAGCAGCGTTGGAGGAGGGGGCGGAGCTTTCTTT. Translated: CSSSVGGGGGAFF. Looking up the rest from reference TRBV7-9 and TRBJ1-1 gives the full variable domain: DTGVSQNPRHKITKRGQNVTFRCDPISEHNRLYWYRQTLGQGPEFLTYFQNEAQLEKSRLLSDRFSAERPKGSFSTLEIQRTEQGDSAMYLCSSSVGGGGGAFFGQGTRLTVV.

The chain recombines TRBV4-2 with TRBJ2-1; D uncertain. This CDR3 spans 12 amino acids. V shed 1 base and J shed 7 bases, with 5 bases lying between them. Germline assignment: CDR1 LGHNA and CDR2 YNFKEQ. The CDR3 nucleotides are TGTGCCAGCAGCCAAGTGTCAAATGAGCAGTTCTTC. This translates into CASSQVSNEQFF.

The chain links TRBV28 to TRBJ2-3, with TRBD2 matching over 9 bases. CDR3 length: 17 residues. The ends lost 0 bases at V and 2 bases at J; junction bases unmatched: 6. Germline CDR1 MDHEN, CDR2 SYDVKM. CDR3 protein: CASSLWASGTSTDTQYF. CDR3 DNA sequence: TGTGCCAGCAGTTTATGGGCTAGCGGGACCTCCACAGATACGCAGTATTTT.

V is TRBV6-5 and J is TRBJ2-5, with D maybe TRBD2 (5 bases). TRBJ2-7 explains the end of the DNA better; the J call may be wrong. Germline assignment: CDR1 MNHEY and CDR2 SVGAGI. The CDR3 has 12 residues. CDR3 DNA: TGTGCCAGCAGTTTTGGAGGCGACGAGCAGTACTTC. It translates to CASSFGGDEQYF.

The V gene is TRBV27, the J gene TRBJ1-2, with D perhaps matching TRBD1 (6 bases). The CDR3 extends over 15 amino acids. CDR1 and CDR2 from the germline V gene are MNHEY and SMNVEV (reference sequence). V lost 5 bases to trimming and J lost 4 bases, with 17 bases between them. Written as DNA, the CDR3 is TGTGCCAGCAGTCCCGTCCTGACAGGCTTCTATGGCTACACCTTC. Amino acids: CASSPVLTGFYGYTF.

Details on this clone: This is likely a read error, given that the CDR3 carries no conserved phenylalanine or tryptophan at its end. The rearrangement uses TRBV6-6 and TRBJ2-7, with 7 bases lining up with TRBD1. Germline V gives CDR1 MNHNY, CDR2 SVGAGI (reference sequence). Trimming at V came to 6 bases and at J to 1 base, leaving 9 bases not matched to a gene. This CDR3 is 15 amino acids long. For the CDR3, the DNA is TGTGCCAGCAGCACGACAGGGAGAGAATCCTACGAGCAGTACTCC. Protein sequence: CASSTTGRESYEQYS.

V gene TRBV2 combines with J gene TRBJ1-3; D ambiguous. The V and J ends lost 2 bases and 3 bases respectively, with 8 bases between them. Germline loops: CDR1 SNHLY, CDR2 FYNNEI. This CDR3 is 14 amino acids long. CDR3 in amino acids: CASSERPGGNTIYF. For the CDR3, the DNA is TGTGCCAGCAGTGAAAGGCCAGGTGGAAACACCATATATTTT.

Notes on this clone: Relative to the germline gene, one junction end is altered; a read error may explain this. The genes are TRBV19 and TRBJ2-7, with 9 bases that match TRBD2. Germline lookup yields CDR1 LNHDA and CDR2 SQIVND (reference sequence). The CDR3 extends over 13 amino acids. The CDR3 region is CASSSGRAFGKDF. CDR3 DNA: TGTGCCAGTAGTAGCGGGAGGGCCTTCGGGAAGGACTTC.

V is TRBV7-9 and J is TRBJ1-5; tentatively, D is TRBD1 (5 bases). Per germline, CDR1 SEHNR and CDR2 FQNEAQ (reference sequence). The ends were cut back, 5 bases at V and 6 bases at J, with 17 bases in the middle. CDR3 length: 15 residues. The CDR3 loop is CASSLVGRGFQPQHF. The CDR3 coding sequence is TGTGCCAGCAGCCTAGTAGGAAGGGGCTTTCAGCCCCAGCATTTT.

The chain carries TRBV4-2 and TRBJ2-2; 9 positions match TRBD2. Germline trimming cut 1 base from V and 3 bases from J; bases unmatched to any gene: 3. Germline loops: CDR1 LGHNA, CDR2 YNFKEQ. This CDR3 has 16 residues. The CDR3 protein is CASSQGSGSDTGELFF. The CDR3 DNA reads TGTGCCAGCAGCCAAGGTAGCGGGAGCGACACCGGGGAGCTGTTTTTT.

V and J are TRBV11-2 and TRBJ2-7; 8 bases align to TRBD1. Germline V gene sequence: CDR1 SGHAT, CDR2 FQNNGV. Germline trimming cut 4 bases from V and 3 bases from J; bases unmatched to any gene: 8. This CDR3 region has 15 residues. CDR3 sequence reads: CASSSSRQGRYEQYF. Written as DNA, the CDR3 is TGTGCCAGCAGCTCCTCCCGACAGGGGCGCTACGAGCAGTACTTC.